A selection of T cell receptor beta chains follows, all from one sample in a study of T cells in Graves' hyperthyroidism and ophthalmopathy. A single record per CDR3 protein comes from TCRdb applying MiXCR to the multiplex PCR reads. Of hundreds of thousands of distinct CDR3 sequences in the sample, roughly 15% were seen once. Sequenced: blood. These receptors all come from a woman in her thirties with Graves' hyperthyroidism. The CDR3 runs from the conserved cysteine through the conserved F or W. D genes are given only for firm matches. Part of the rows lack a size; the others show once, few, many or a class for expanded clones.

D gene: TRBD2; V gene: TRBV5-1; J gene: TRBJ2-7; clone size: NA; CDR3 protein: CASSAASGRAPYEQYF; CDR3 DNA: TGCGCCAGCAGCGCCGCTAGCGGGAGGGCTCCCTACGAGCAGTACTTC
D gene: NA; V gene: TRBV28; J gene: TRBJ1-5; clone size: NA; CDR3 protein: CASSSHRAGQPQHF; CDR3 DNA: TGTGCCAGCAGTTCCCACAGGGCGGGTCAGCCCCAGCATTTT
D gene: NA; V gene: TRBV27; J gene: TRBJ1-4; clone size: many; CDR3 protein: CASSLVEGPYEKLFF; CDR3 DNA: TGTGCCAGCAGTTTGGTGGAGGGCCCTTATGAAAAACTGTTTTTT
D gene: TRBD2; V gene: TRBV2; J gene: TRBJ2-3; clone size: many; CDR3 protein: CASISTPGLVMSDTQYF; CDR3 DNA: TGTGCCAGCATTTCAACTCCGGGACTAGTAATGTCAGATACGCAGTATTTT
D gene: NA; V gene: TRBV28; J gene: TRBJ2-2; clone size: few; CDR3 protein: CASSALGGTGELFF; CDR3 DNA: TGTGCCAGCAGCGCCTTGGGGGGCACCGGGGAGCTGTTTTTT
D gene: NA; V gene: TRBV7-8; J gene: TRBJ1-4; clone size: NA; CDR3 protein: CASSFPPTNEKLFF; CDR3 DNA: TGTGCCAGCAGCTTTCCCCCAACTAATGAAAAACTGTTTTTT
D gene: NA; V gene: TRBV30; J gene: TRBJ2-7; clone size: many; CDR3 protein: CAWRAGAYEQYF; CDR3 DNA: TGTGCCTGGAGGGCAGGGGCCTACGAGCAGTACTTC
D gene: NA; V gene: TRBV28; J gene: TRBJ2-7; clone size: many; CDR3 protein: CASASAVYYEQYF; CDR3 DNA: TGTGCCAGCGCCTCAGCTGTTTACTACGAGCAGTACTTC
D gene: NA; V gene: TRBV2; J gene: TRBJ2-3; clone size: many; CDR3 protein: CASIGWKEQYF; CDR3 DNA: TGTGCCAGCATCGGGTGGAAAGAGCAGTATTTT
D gene: NA; V gene: TRBV14; J gene: TRBJ1-3; clone size: few; CDR3 protein: CASSHINRVYGSTIYF; CDR3 DNA: TGTGCCAGCAGCCATATAAACAGGGTTTATGGAAGCACCATATATTTT
D gene: NA; V gene: TRBV12-5; J gene: TRBJ1-1; clone size: many; CDR3 protein: CASGREAFF; CDR3 DNA: TGTGCTAGTGGTAGGGAAGCTTTCTTT
D gene: NA; V gene: TRBV7-9; J gene: TRBJ1-1; clone size: many; CDR3 protein: CASSDTGGLDQAFF; CDR3 DNA: TGTGCCAGCAGCGATACCGGGGGTTTAGATCAAGCTTTCTTT
D gene: TRBD2; V gene: TRBV19; J gene: TRBJ2-2; clone size: few; CDR3 protein: CASSISSGRDTGELFF; CDR3 DNA: TGTGCCAGTAGTATTTCTAGCGGAAGGGACACCGGGGAGCTGTTTTTT
D gene: TRBD1; V gene: TRBV6-1; J gene: TRBJ1-3; clone size: NA; CDR3 protein: CASSEARRQGIDTIYF; CDR3 DNA: TGTGCCAGCAGTGAAGCAAGGAGACAGGGTATAGACACCATATATTTT
D gene: TRBD2; V gene: TRBV7-8; J gene: TRBJ2-2; clone size: NA; CDR3 protein: CASSKAGPGTGELFF; CDR3 DNA: TGTGCCAGCAGCAAAGCGGGGCCGGGCACCGGGGAGCTGTTTTTT
D gene: TRBD1; V gene: TRBV28; J gene: TRBJ2-5; clone size: many; CDR3 protein: CASRLDRGWQETQYF; CDR3 DNA: TGTGCCAGCAGGCTGGACAGGGGATGGCAAGAGACCCAGTACTTC
D gene: TRBD1; V gene: TRBV7-2; J gene: TRBJ2-3; clone size: NA; CDR3 protein: CASSFTTGGITDTQYF; CDR3 DNA: TGTGCCAGCAGCTTTACCACAGGGGGCATCACAGATACGCAGTATTTT
D gene: NA; V gene: TRBV6-2/TRBV6-3; J gene: TRBJ1-6; clone size: NA; CDR3 protein: CASIYDRNGNSPLHF; CDR3 DNA: TGTGCCAGCATCTACGACAGGAACGGGAATTCACCCCTCCACTTT
D gene: TRBD1; V gene: TRBV7-2; J gene: TRBJ2-7; clone size: many; CDR3 protein: CASSLRQGRNEQYF; CDR3 DNA: TGTGCCAGCAGCTTAAGACAGGGGCGGAACGAGCAGTACTTC
D gene: TRBD1; V gene: TRBV2; J gene: TRBJ2-3; clone size: many; CDR3 protein: CASSRQGITDTQYF; CDR3 DNA: TGTGCCAGCAGTCGACAGGGGATCACAGATACGCAGTATTTT
D gene: NA; V gene: TRBV5-1; J gene: TRBJ2-7; clone size: many; CDR3 protein: CASSFTGLSSYEQYF; CDR3 DNA: TGCGCCAGCAGCTTCACAGGGCTAAGCTCCTACGAGCAGTACTTC
D gene: NA; V gene: TRBV2; J gene: TRBJ2-1; clone size: many; CDR3 protein: CASSRGRPVQFF; CDR3 DNA: TGTGCCAGCAGCCGCGGACGGCCCGTTCAGTTCTTC
D gene: NA; V gene: TRBV20-1; J gene: TRBJ2-5; clone size: many; CDR3 protein: CSGTWAVGTQYF; CDR3 DNA: TGCAGTGGGACTTGGGCCGTTGGGACCCAGTACTTC
D gene: NA; V gene: TRBV28; J gene: TRBJ1-1; clone size: many; CDR3 protein: CASRMRARRGTEAFF; CDR3 DNA: TGTGCCAGCAGGATGAGGGCGCGGCGCGGGACTGAAGCTTTCTTT
D gene: NA; V gene: TRBV20-1; J gene: TRBJ2-7; clone size: NA; CDR3 protein: CSARDSFYEQYF; CDR3 DNA: TGCAGTGCTAGAGATTCTTTCTACGAGCAGTACTTC
D gene: NA; V gene: TRBV18; J gene: TRBJ1-5; clone size: NA; CDR3 protein: CASSPGQPGSSNQPQHF; CDR3 DNA: TGTGCCAGCTCACCAGGACAGCCCGGCAGTAGCAATCAGCCCCAGCATTTT
D gene: NA; V gene: TRBV5-1; J gene: TRBJ1-1; clone size: NA; CDR3 protein: CASSFTSGGAEAFF; CDR3 DNA: TGCGCCAGCAGCTTCACTTCGGGGGGAGCTGAAGCTTTCTTT
D gene: TRBD2; V gene: TRBV7-3; J gene: TRBJ2-3; clone size: many; CDR3 protein: CASSVSGSGDTQYF; CDR3 DNA: TGTGCCAGCAGCGTTAGCGGGAGTGGGGATACGCAGTATTTT
D gene: NA; V gene: TRBV28; J gene: TRBJ1-2; clone size: many; CDR3 protein: CASSFRGSGYGYTF; CDR3 DNA: TGTGCCAGCAGTTTTAGAGGGTCGGGCTATGGCTACACCTTC
D gene: TRBD2; V gene: TRBV7-2; J gene: TRBJ2-2; clone size: NA; CDR3 protein: CASSTQIAGAMNTGELFF; CDR3 DNA: TGTGCCAGCAGCACTCAGATAGCGGGAGCCATGAACACCGGGGAGCTGTTTTTT
D gene: NA; V gene: TRBV3-1; J gene: TRBJ2-6; clone size: NA; CDR3 protein: CASSTRGANVLTF; CDR3 DNA: TGTGCCAGCAGCACAAGGGGGGCCAACGTCCTGACTTTC
D gene: NA; V gene: TRBV7-9; J gene: TRBJ2-5; clone size: few; CDR3 protein: CASKGDGFQETQYF; CDR3 DNA: TGTGCCAGCAAAGGGGACGGGTTCCAAGAGACCCAGTACTTC
D gene: TRBD2; V gene: TRBV20-1; J gene: TRBJ2-3; clone size: NA; CDR3 protein: CSASWAGGPDTQYF; CDR3 DNA: TGCAGTGCTAGTTGGGCGGGAGGGCCAGATACGCAGTATTTT
D gene: NA; V gene: TRBV28; J gene: TRBJ2-5; clone size: many; CDR3 protein: CASRPGGPRRETQYF; CDR3 DNA: TGTGCCAGCAGGCCCGGGGGCCCGAGGCGAGAGACCCAGTACTTC
D gene: NA; V gene: TRBV28; J gene: TRBJ1-2; clone size: NA; CDR3 protein: CASGTTPLRRGYTF; CDR3 DNA: TGTGCCAGCGGGACGACACCACTGAGGCGTGGCTACACCTTC
D gene: NA; V gene: TRBV7-8; J gene: TRBJ2-2; clone size: few; CDR3 protein: CASSLGGTFTGELFF; CDR3 DNA: TGTGCCAGCAGCTTAGGCGGGACTTTCACCGGGGAGCTGTTTTTT